A selection of T cell receptor beta chains follows, all from one sample in a study of Ad26.COV2.S vaccination and SARS-CoV-2 variants. Measured with immunoSEQ multiplex PCR; TCRdb has only the in-frame clones, and not every one. The sample holds 350,000 to 450,000 clones, roughly 90% seen once. This material consisted of peripheral blood, taken in a trial of Ad26.COV2.S vaccine versus placebo. The receptors come from a person aged 18-60 years who received the Ad26.COV2.S COVID-19 vaccine or a placebo. Each CDR3 is given with its conserved first and last residue. A D gene is named only where the DNA matches it firmly. Size is stated for part of the rows, as once, few or many counts, or as a class when the clone is expanded.

NA | NA | TRBJ2-7 | TRBV5-8 | CASSLAYGYEQYF | TGTGCCAGCAGCTTGGCCTACGGCTACGAGCAGTACTTC
NA | once | TRBJ2-5 | TRBV9 | CASSLSGTGPQETQYF | TGTGCCAGCAGCCTAAGCGGGACAGGTCCTCAAGAGACCCAGTACTTC
TRBD2 | NA | TRBJ2-7 | TRBV4-3 | CASSQDLFSGESSYEQYF | TGCGCCAGCAGCCAAGATTTGTTTAGCGGGGAGAGCTCCTACGAGCAGTACTTC
NA | once | TRBJ2-7 | TRBV6-2/TRBV6-3 | CASSLQGYEQYF | TGTGCCAGCAGCCTCCAGGGATACGAGCAGTACTTC
NA | NA | TRBJ1-1 | TRBV7-9 | CASSFRVGARTEAFF | TGTGCCAGCAGCTTTCGGGTAGGGGCGCGCACTGAAGCTTTCTTT
NA | NA | TRBJ2-1 | TRBV5-6 | CASSLAPAGRPYNEQFF | TGTGCCAGCAGCTTGGCCCCCGCGGGGCGACCCTACAATGAGCAGTTCTTC
NA | NA | TRBJ2-1 | TRBV11-3 | CASSLDAWGEQFF | TGTGCCAGCAGCTTGGATGCATGGGGTGAGCAGTTCTTC
TRBD1 | NA | TRBJ1-1 | TRBV4-3 | CASSQYPGQGLTTEAFF | TGCGCCAGCAGCCAATACCCGGGACAGGGCTTGACCACTGAAGCTTTCTTT
TRBD2 | NA | TRBJ2-7 | TRBV7-9 | CASSIGTSGGFSYEQYF | TGTGCCAGCAGCATAGGGACTAGCGGGGGGTTCTCCTACGAGCAGTACTTC
NA | NA | TRBJ1-4 | TRBV11-2 | CASSPPAEKLFF | TGTGCCAGCAGCCCCCCCGCTGAAAAACTGTTTTTT
NA | NA | TRBJ1-5 | TRBV7-7 | CASSSSLNQPQHF | TGTGCTAGCAGCTCGAGTTTGAATCAGCCCCAGCATTTT
TRBD2 | NA | TRBJ2-7 | TRBV7-9 | CASVPSGGLSYEQYF | TGTGCCAGCGTACCTAGCGGGGGCCTTTCCTACGAGCAGTACTTC
TRBD1 | NA | TRBJ1-3 | TRBV4-3 | CASSHGTASGNTIYF | TGCGCCAGCAGCCACGGGACAGCTTCTGGAAACACCATATATTTT
NA | NA | TRBJ2-5 | TRBV10-1 | CASSEAVLETQYF | TGCGCCAGCAGTGAGGCGGTGTTGGAGACCCAGTACTTC
TRBD1 | NA | TRBJ1-1 | TRBV5-1 | CASSSLQGRSGNTEAFF | TGCGCCAGCAGTTCCTTACAGGGGCGGTCGGGGAACACTGAAGCTTTCTTT
TRBD2 | NA | TRBJ2-3 | TRBV9 | CASSITSGGTPVTDTQYF | TGTGCCAGCAGCATTACTAGCGGGGGGACCCCCGTCACAGATACGCAGTATTTT